The clone carrying this TCR beta chain has just a few counts. Antigen: not known. This specimen belongs to a study of CD8 T cells in ankylosing spondylitis. One entry per CDR3 protein results from TCRdb running MiXCR on the 5' RACE reads. The sample records about 360,000 distinct CDR3 sequences, 20% being singletons. Study-wide results and limits: There was a TCR beta motif, made of roughly eight highly homologous variants, that appeared characteristic of ankylosing spondylitis blood. CD8+ disease-linked clones were present at relatively low frequencies in blood.

V lost 1 base, J lost 6 bases, and 13 bases lay in between. The CDR3 is 14 amino acids. Germline lookup yields CDR1 SEHNR and CDR2 FQNEAQ (reference sequence). What was sequenced was blood, either unsorted or a sorted T cell fraction (not recorded which). The rearrangement links TRBV7-9 to TRBJ2-7; D is unresolved. The receptor was isolated from a male donor with ankylosing spondylitis or in good health (not recorded which). CDR3 region: CASSLVGAKGEQYF. In DNA form, the CDR3 reads TGTGCCAGCAGCTTAGTAGGAGCAAAGGGCGAGCAGTACTTC.